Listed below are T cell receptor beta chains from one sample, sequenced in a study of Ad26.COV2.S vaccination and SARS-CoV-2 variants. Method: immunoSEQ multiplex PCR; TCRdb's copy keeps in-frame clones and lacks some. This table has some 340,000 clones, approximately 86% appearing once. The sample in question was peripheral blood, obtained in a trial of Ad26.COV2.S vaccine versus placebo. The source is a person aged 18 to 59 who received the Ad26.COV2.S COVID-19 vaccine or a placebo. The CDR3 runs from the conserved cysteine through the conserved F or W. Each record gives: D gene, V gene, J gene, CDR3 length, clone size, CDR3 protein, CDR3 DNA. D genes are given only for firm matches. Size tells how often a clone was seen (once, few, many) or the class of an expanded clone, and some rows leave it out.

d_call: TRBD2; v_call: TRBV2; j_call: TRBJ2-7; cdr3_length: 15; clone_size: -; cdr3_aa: CASSMRGAHSYEQYF; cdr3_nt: TGTGCCAGCAGTATGCGGGGGGCCCACTCCTACGAGCAGTACTTC
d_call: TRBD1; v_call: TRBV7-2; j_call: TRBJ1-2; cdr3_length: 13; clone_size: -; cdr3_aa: CASSLRTGDGYTF; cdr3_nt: TGTGCCAGCAGCCTACGCACAGGGGATGGCTACACCTTC
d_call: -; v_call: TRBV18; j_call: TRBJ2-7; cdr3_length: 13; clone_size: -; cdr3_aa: CASLPGDTYEQYF; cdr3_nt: TGTGCCAGCTTACCGGGGGATACCTACGAGCAGTACTTC
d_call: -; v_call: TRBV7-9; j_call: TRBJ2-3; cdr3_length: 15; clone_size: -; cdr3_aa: CASTKLGGRSDTQYF; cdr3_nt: TGTGCCAGCACCAAGCTGGGGGGCCGGAGTGATACGCAGTATTTT
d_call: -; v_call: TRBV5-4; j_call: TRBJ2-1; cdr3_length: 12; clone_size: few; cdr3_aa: CASSPGGDEQFF; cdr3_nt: TGTGCCAGCAGCCCCGGGGGCGATGAGCAGTTCTTC
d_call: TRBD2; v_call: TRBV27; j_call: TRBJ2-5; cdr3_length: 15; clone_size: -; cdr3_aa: CASSLAGGAGETQYF; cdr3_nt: TGTGCCAGCAGTTTAGCGGGGGGAGCTGGAGAGACCCAGTACTTC
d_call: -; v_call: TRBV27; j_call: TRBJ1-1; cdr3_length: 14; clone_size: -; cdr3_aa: CASSLRGTNTEAFF; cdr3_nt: TGTGCCAGCAGTTTAAGGGGGACGAACACTGAAGCTTTCTTT
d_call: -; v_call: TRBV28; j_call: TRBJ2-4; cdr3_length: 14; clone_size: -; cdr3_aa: CASSPGQFPNIQYF; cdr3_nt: TGTGCCAGCAGTCCAGGACAGTTCCCAAACATTCAGTACTTC
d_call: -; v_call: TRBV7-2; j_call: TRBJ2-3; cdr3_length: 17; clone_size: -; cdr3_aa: CASSLARGRGAADTQYF; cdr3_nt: TGTGCCAGCAGCTTAGCGAGGGGTCGGGGGGCCGCAGATACGCAGTATTTT
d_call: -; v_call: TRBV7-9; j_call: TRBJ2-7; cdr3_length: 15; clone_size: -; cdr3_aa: CASSHLGQSSYEQYF; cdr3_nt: TGTGCCAGCAGCCACTTAGGACAGAGCTCCTACGAGCAGTACTTC
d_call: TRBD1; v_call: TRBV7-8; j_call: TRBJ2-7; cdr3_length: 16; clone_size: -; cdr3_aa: CASSQEGTGGPLEQYF; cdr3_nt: TGTGCCAGCAGCCAAGAGGGGACAGGGGGTCCCCTCGAGCAGTACTTC
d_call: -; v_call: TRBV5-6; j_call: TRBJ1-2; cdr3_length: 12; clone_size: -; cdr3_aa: CASSLGTVGYTF; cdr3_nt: TGTGCCAGCAGCTTGGGGACTGTTGGCTACACCTTC
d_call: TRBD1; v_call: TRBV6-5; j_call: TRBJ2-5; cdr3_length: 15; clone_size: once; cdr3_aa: CASSFRTGSGETQYF; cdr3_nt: TGTGCCAGCAGCTTTAGGACAGGGTCTGGGGAGACCCAGTACTTC
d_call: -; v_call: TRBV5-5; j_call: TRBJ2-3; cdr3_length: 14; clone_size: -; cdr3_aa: CASSSGVLHDTQYF; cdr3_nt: TGTGCCAGCAGCTCAGGGGTCTTACATGATACGCAGTATTTT
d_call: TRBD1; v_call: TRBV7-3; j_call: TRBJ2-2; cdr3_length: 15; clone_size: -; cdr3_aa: CASSATGQSTGELFF; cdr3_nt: TGTGCCAGCAGCGCTACGGGACAGTCCACCGGGGAGCTGTTTTTT
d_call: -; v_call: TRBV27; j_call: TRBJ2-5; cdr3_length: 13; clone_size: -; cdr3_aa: CASSVSYQETQYF; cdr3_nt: TGTGCCAGCAGTGTCTCGTACCAAGAGACCCAGTACTTC
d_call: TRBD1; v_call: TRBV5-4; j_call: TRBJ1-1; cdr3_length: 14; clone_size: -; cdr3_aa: CASSLDRGRTEAFF; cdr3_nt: TGTGCCAGCAGTCTGGACAGGGGGCGAACTGAAGCTTTCTTT
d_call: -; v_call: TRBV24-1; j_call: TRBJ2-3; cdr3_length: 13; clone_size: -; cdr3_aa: CATSDFIPDTQYF; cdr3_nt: TGTGCCACCAGTGATTTCATCCCAGATACGCAGTATTTT
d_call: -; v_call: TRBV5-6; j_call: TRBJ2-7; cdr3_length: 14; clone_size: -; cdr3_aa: CASSPISRNYEQYF; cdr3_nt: TGTGCCAGCAGCCCCATCAGCAGAAATTACGAGCAGTACTTC
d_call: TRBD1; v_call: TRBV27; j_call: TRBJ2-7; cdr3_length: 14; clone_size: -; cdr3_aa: CASSFGTGPYEQYF; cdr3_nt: TGTGCCAGCAGTTTTGGGACAGGGCCCTACGAGCAGTACTTC
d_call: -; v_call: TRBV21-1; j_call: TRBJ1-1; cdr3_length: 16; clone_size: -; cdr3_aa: CASSLIKQGTYTEAFF; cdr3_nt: TGTGCCAGCAGCCTAATAAAACAGGGGACCTACACTGAAGCTTTCTTT
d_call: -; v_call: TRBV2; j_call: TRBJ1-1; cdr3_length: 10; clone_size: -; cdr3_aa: CASRESEAFF; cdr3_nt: TGTGCCAGCAGAGAGTCTGAAGCTTTCTTT
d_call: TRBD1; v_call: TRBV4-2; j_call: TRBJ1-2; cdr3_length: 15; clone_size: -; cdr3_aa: CASSQRAGQVYGYTF; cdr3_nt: TGTGCCAGCAGCCAAAGGGCCGGACAGGTATATGGCTACACCTTC
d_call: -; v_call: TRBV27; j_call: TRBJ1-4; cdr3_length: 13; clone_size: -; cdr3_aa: CASSKGVGEKLFF; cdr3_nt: TGTGCCAGCAGCAAGGGGGTCGGTGAAAAACTGTTTTTT
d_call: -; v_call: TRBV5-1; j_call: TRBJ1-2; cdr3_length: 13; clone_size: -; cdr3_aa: CASSFRVGYGYTF; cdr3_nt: TGCGCCAGCAGCTTTAGGGTTGGCTATGGCTACACCTTC
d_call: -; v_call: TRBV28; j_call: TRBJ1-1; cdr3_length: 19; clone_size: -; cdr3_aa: CASSLLSVGRVGDSAEAFF; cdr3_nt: TGTGCCAGCAGTTTACTATCGGTGGGTCGAGTGGGGGATTCCGCTGAAGCTTTCTTT
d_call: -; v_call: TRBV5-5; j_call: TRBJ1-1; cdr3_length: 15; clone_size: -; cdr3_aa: CASSFQGRGNTEAFF; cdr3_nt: TGTGCCAGCAGCTTCCAGGGTAGGGGGAACACTGAAGCTTTCTTT
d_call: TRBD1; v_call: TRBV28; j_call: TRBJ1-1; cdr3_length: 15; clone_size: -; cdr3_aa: CASSWGDRGRTEAFF; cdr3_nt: TGTGCCAGCAGTTGGGGGGACAGGGGGCGAACTGAAGCTTTCTTT
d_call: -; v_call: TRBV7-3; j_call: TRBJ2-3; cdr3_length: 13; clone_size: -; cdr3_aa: CASSLQSTDTQYF; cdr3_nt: TGTGCCAGCAGCCTACAGAGCACAGATACGCAGTATTTT
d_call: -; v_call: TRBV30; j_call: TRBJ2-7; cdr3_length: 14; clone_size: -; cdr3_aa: CARGGRLPSYEQYF; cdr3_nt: TGTGCCAGGGGGGGCAGGTTGCCCTCCTACGAGCAGTACTTC
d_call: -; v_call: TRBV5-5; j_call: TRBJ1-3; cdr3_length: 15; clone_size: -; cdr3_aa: CASSLVTGGGYTIYF; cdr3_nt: TGTGCCAGCAGCTTGGTTACAGGCGGAGGTTACACCATATATTTT
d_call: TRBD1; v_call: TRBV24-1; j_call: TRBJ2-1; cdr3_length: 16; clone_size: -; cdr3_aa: CATSTGTPSSYNEQFF; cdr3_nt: TGTGCCACCTCGACAGGGACCCCGAGCTCCTACAATGAGCAGTTCTTC
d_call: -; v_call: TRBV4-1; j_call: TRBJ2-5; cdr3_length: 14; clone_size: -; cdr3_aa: CASSPTVGKETQYF; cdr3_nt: TGCGCCAGCAGTCCGACAGTCGGCAAAGAGACCCAGTACTTC
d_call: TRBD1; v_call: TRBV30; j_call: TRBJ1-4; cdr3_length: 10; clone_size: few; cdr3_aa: CAWGQGKLFF; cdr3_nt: TGTGCCTGGGGACAGGGGAAACTGTTTTTT
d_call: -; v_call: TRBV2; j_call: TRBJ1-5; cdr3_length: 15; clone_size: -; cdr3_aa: CASSWGPASNQPQHF; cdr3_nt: TGTGCCAGCAGTTGGGGCCCGGCTAGCAATCAGCCCCAGCATTTT
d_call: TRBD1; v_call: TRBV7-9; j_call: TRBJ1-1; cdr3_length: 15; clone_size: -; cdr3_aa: CASSPLPGQGDLAFF; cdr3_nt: TGTGCCAGCAGCCCCCTACCCGGGCAGGGGGATCTAGCTTTCTTT
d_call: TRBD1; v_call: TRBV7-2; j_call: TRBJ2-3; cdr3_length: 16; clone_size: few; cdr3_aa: CASSIRDRVRTDTQYF; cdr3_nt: TGTGCCAGCAGCATTCGCGACAGGGTTCGGACAGATACGCAGTATTTT
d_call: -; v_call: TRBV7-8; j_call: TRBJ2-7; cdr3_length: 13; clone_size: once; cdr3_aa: CASSLFYKDEQYF; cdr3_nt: TGTGCCAGCAGCTTATTTTATAAGGACGAGCAGTACTTC
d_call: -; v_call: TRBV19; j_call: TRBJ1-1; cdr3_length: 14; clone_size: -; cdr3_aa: CASSIAAANTEAFF; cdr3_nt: TGTGCCAGTAGTATAGCGGCAGCGAACACTGAAGCTTTCTTT
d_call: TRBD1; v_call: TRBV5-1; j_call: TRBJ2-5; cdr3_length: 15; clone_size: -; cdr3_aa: CASSLIGTVQETQYF; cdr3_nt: TGCGCCAGCAGCTTGATAGGGACAGTCCAAGAGACCCAGTACTTC
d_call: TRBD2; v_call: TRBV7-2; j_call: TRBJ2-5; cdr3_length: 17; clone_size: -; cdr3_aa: CASSLSGGGASRETQYF; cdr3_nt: TGTGCCAGCAGCTTATCGGGCGGGGGGGCAAGTCGGGAGACCCAGTACTTC
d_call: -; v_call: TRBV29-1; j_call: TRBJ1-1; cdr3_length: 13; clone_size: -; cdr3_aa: CSSWGNMNTEAFF; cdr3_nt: TGCAGCTCCTGGGGGAACATGAACACTGAAGCTTTCTTT
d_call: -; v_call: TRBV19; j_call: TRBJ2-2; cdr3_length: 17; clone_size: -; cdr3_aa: CASRRDTGTGNTGELFF; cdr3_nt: TGTGCCAGTAGGAGAGATACCGGGACGGGGAACACCGGGGAGCTGTTTTTT
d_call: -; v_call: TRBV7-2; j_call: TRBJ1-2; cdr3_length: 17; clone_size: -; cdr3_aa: CASSLGRPKRGNYGYTF; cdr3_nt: TGTGCCAGCAGCTTAGGCCGGCCCAAGAGGGGTAACTATGGCTACACCTTC
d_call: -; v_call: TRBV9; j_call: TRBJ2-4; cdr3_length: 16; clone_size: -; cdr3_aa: CASSVEADLAKNIQYF; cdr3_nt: TGTGCCAGCAGCGTAGAGGCAGATCTAGCCAAAAACATTCAGTACTTC
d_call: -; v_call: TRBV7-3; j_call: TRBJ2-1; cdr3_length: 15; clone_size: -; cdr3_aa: CASSPQGISVNEQFF; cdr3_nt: TGTGCCAGCAGCCCCCAGGGGATCTCGGTCAATGAGCAGTTCTTC
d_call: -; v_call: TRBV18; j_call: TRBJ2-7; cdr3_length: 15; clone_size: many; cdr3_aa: CASSPGGLASYEQYF; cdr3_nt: TGTGCCAGCTCACCGGGCGGGCTCGCGAGTTACGAGCAGTACTTC
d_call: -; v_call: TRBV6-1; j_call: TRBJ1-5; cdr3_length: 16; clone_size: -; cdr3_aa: CASSEAGTHVNQPQHF; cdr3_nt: TGTGCCAGCAGTGAAGCGGGGACCCATGTCAATCAGCCCCAGCATTTT
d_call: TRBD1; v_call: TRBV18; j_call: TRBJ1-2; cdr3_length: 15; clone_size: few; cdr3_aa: CASSPSTGGDYGYTF; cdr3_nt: TGTGCCAGCTCACCCTCGACAGGGGGGGACTATGGCTACACCTTC
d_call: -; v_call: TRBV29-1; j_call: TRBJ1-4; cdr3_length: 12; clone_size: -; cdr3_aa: CSAGETNEKLFF; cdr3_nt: TGCAGCGCCGGAGAAACTAATGAAAAACTGTTTTTT
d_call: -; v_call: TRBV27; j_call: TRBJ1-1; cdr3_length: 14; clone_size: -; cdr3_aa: CASSLGQGIAEAFF; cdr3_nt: TGTGCCAGCAGTTTAGGGCAGGGTATCGCTGAAGCTTTCTTT
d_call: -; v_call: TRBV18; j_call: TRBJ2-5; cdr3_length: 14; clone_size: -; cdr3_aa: CASSPLAGGETQYF; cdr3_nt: TGTGCCAGCTCACCTTTGGCAGGAGGGGAGACCCAGTACTTC
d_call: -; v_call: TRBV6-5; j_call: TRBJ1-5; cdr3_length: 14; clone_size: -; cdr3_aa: CASSMDPFRSPQHF; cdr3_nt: TGTGCCAGCAGTATGGACCCCTTTCGCTCGCCCCAGCATTTT
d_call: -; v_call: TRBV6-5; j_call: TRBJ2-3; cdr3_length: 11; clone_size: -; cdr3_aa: CASRYLDTQYF; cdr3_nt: TGTGCCAGTCGATATCTGGATACGCAGTATTTT
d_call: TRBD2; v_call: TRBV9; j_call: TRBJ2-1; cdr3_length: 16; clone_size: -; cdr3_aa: CASSVDAGGLYNEQFF; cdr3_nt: TGTGCCAGCAGCGTAGATGCGGGGGGACTTTACAATGAGCAGTTCTTC